These T cell receptor beta chains were read from a single sample in a study of blood T cell repertoires in COVID-19. Method: immunoSEQ multiplex PCR; TCRdb's copy keeps in-frame clones and lacks some. Of 130,000 or so clones listed, around 88% are singletons. Sequencing input: peripheral blood. The receptors here all came from a man aged 45-65 years with active or convalescent COVID-19. The CDR3 runs from the conserved cysteine through the conserved F or W. The D gene is left open where the match is weak. A clone size is listed for some rows: how often the clone was seen (once, few, many), or a class if it is expanded.

TRBV24-1	13	.	TRBJ2-2	.	CATSPRVPGELFF	TGTGCCACCAGTCCCAGGGTTCCCGGGGAGCTGTTTTTT
TRBV6-1	14	.	TRBJ2-1	TRBD2	CASSELADYNEQFF	TGTGCCAGCAGTGAACTAGCGGACTACAATGAGCAGTTCTTC
TRBV6-5	13	.	TRBJ1-2	TRBD1	CASSYSRGLGYTF	TGTGCCAGCAGTTACTCGAGGGGGCTTGGCTACACCTTC
TRBV5-4	18	.	TRBJ2-1	TRBD1	CASSFGTGLGVRYNEQFF	TGTGCCAGCAGCTTCGGGACAGGGTTAGGAGTCCGGTACAATGAGCAGTTCTTC
TRBV5-1	14	.	TRBJ2-1	TRBD1	CASSARTGSGEQFF	TGCGCCAGCAGCGCCCGGACAGGGAGCGGTGAGCAGTTCTTC
TRBV4-2	15	.	TRBJ2-5	TRBD1	CASSQERTGVETQYF	TGTGCCAGCAGCCAAGAAAGGACAGGGGTCGAGACCCAGTACTTC
TRBV6-6	14	once	TRBJ1-2	TRBD1	CASSTTGTGDGYTF	TGTGCCAGCAGTACCACCGGGACAGGGGATGGCTACACCTTC
TRBV5-1	15	.	TRBJ2-1	.	CASSLEQGVYNEQFF	TGCGCCAGCAGCTTGGAACAGGGAGTTTACAATGAGCAGTTCTTC
TRBV7-2	12	.	TRBJ1-1	.	CASSRRTAEAFF	TGTGCCAGCAGCCGTAGGACAGCTGAAGCTTTCTTT
TRBV18	15	.	TRBJ2-2	.	CASSPPKGGTGELFF	TGTGCCAGCTCACCACCGAAGGGGGGGACCGGGGAGCTGTTTTTT
TRBV5-5	15	once	TRBJ1-5	.	CASSFDSFIQQPQHF	TGTGCCAGCAGCTTTGACAGCTTTATCCAGCAGCCCCAGCATTTT
TRBV5-1	16	.	TRBJ2-2	TRBD2	CASSLESSGITGELFF	TGCGCCAGCAGCTTGGAGTCTAGCGGGATTACCGGGGAGCTGTTTTTT
TRBV27	14	few	TRBJ2-2	.	CASNPQGGTGELFF	TGTGCCAGCAATCCTCAAGGGGGCACCGGGGAGCTGTTTTTT
TRBV11-3	12	.	TRBJ2-3	TRBD2	CASSRPGGTQYF	TGTGCCAGCAGCCGACCGGGAGGTACGCAGTATTTT
TRBV18	14	.	TRBJ2-1	.	CASSPEVQMNEQFF	TGTGCCAGCTCACCTGAGGTCCAGATGAATGAGCAGTTCTTC
TRBV11-3	17	.	TRBJ2-1	TRBD2	CASSLDAGGRSYNEQFF	TGTGCCAGCAGCTTAGACGCTGGCGGGAGGTCCTACAATGAGCAGTTCTTC
TRBV4-3	15	.	TRBJ1-2	TRBD1	CASSQDPGQGKGYTF	TGCGCCAGCAGCCAAGATCCGGGACAGGGTAAAGGCTACACCTTC
TRBV5-1	16	.	TRBJ2-3	TRBD2	CASSSRRGGSTDTQYF	TGCGCCAGCAGCTCCAGACGGGGGGGAAGCACAGATACGCAGTATTTT
TRBV19	15	.	TRBJ1-2	.	CASSTVTGVIHGYTF	TGTGCCAGTAGTACCGTTACGGGGGTAATACATGGCTACACCTTC
TRBV7-2	13	.	TRBJ2-5	.	CASSLDREETQYF	TGTGCCAGCAGCTTAGACAGGGAAGAGACCCAGTACTTC
TRBV5-5	17	.	TRBJ1-2	.	CASSYGTLLGSNYGYTF	TGTGCCAGCAGCTATGGGACACTCCTGGGGTCTAACTATGGCTACACCTTC
TRBV6-6	15	.	TRBJ2-7	.	CASSYTGGDSYEQYF	TGTGCCAGCAGTTATACAGGGGGGGACTCCTACGAGCAGTACTTC
TRBV21-1	16	.	TRBJ1-2	.	CASSNSAGLPYYGYTF	TGTGCCAGCAGCAATAGCGCGGGACTCCCCTACTATGGCTACACCTTC
TRBV6-5	15	.	TRBJ2-5	.	CASSYSPGVGETQYF	TGTGCCAGCAGTTACTCCCCGGGAGTCGGAGAGACCCAGTACTTC
TRBV29-1	13	.	TRBJ2-3	.	CSVLGLPTDTQYF	TGCAGCGTTTTAGGACTACCCACAGATACGCAGTATTTT
TRBV19	15	.	TRBJ2-2	TRBD1	CATKTGQGAPGELFF	TGTGCCACCAAAACCGGGCAGGGGGCGCCCGGGGAGCTGTTTTTT
TRBV5-4	17	.	TRBJ2-3	TRBD1	CASSVRQGMGGADTQYF	TGTGCCAGCAGCGTAAGACAGGGAATGGGTGGGGCAGATACGCAGTATTTT
TRBV5-5	14	.	TRBJ2-7	TRBD1	CASSWGTGGAEQYF	TGTGCCAGCAGCTGGGGGACAGGGGGCGCCGAGCAGTACTTC
TRBV6-1	15	.	TRBJ2-7	.	CASSEAGGGTYEQYF	TGTGCCAGCAGTGAAGCTGGAGGGGGCACCTACGAGCAGTACTTC
TRBV25-1	15	.	TRBJ2-1	.	CASIPDRSSYNEQFF	TGTGCCAGCATCCCAGACAGGAGCTCCTACAATGAGCAGTTCTTC
TRBV19	15	.	TRBJ1-2	.	CASSIGENRIHGYTF	TGTGCCAGTAGTATCGGGGAGAACCGTATCCATGGCTACACCTTC
TRBV2	15	.	TRBJ1-5	.	CASAGENYSNQPQHF	TGTGCCAGCGCAGGGGAGAATTATAGCAATCAGCCCCAGCATTTT
TRBV15	16	.	TRBJ2-2	.	CATSRNRVANTGELFF	TGTGCCACCAGCAGAAACAGGGTCGCGAACACCGGGGAGCTGTTTTTT
TRBV18	14	.	TRBJ1-4	TRBD1	CASSPGTGDEKLFF	TGTGCCAGCTCACCCGGGACAGGGGACGAAAAACTGTTTTTT
TRBV27	14	.	TRBJ2-7	.	CASSFSLRVYEQYF	TGTGCCAGCAGTTTCAGTTTGAGGGTTTACGAGCAGTACTTC
TRBV4-2	19	once	TRBJ2-7	TRBD2	CASSRDKALAGVSSYEQYF	TGTGCCAGCAGCCGAGATAAGGCACTAGCGGGAGTGAGTAGTTACGAGCAGTACTTC
TRBV24-1	14	.	TRBJ2-3	TRBD2	CATSGTSGTYTQYF	TGTGCCACTTCCGGGACTAGCGGAACGTATACGCAGTATTTT
TRBV6-2/TRBV6-3	16	.	TRBJ2-2	.	CASSYNQGYNTGELFF	TGTGCCAGCAGTTACAATCAGGGATATAACACCGGGGAGCTGTTTTTT
TRBV5-1	14	.	TRBJ2-1	TRBD2	CASGLGGVRNEQFF	TGCGCCAGCGGCCTCGGGGGGGTACGGAATGAGCAGTTCTTC
TRBV11-2	14	.	TRBJ2-7	TRBD2	CASSLKVGGTSAYF	TGTGCCAGCAGCCTCAAAGTAGGTGGGACTAGCGCCTACTTC
TRBV9	18	.	TRBJ1-5	TRBD1	CASSVCWDRPHSNQPQHF	TGTGCCAGCAGCGTATGCTGGGACAGGCCACATAGCAATCAGCCCCAGCATTTT
TRBV6-6	14	once	TRBJ1-1	.	CASSRTASGTEAFF	TGTGCCAGCAGTCGGACCGCTTCGGGCACTGAAGCTTTCTTT
TRBV2	14	.	TRBJ1-1	.	CASSVYGQNTEAFF	TGTGCCAGCAGTGTTTATGGACAGAACACTGAAGCTTTCTTT
TRBV7-2	13	once	TRBJ1-2	TRBD1	CASRPDRGRGYTF	TGTGCCAGCAGACCGGACAGGGGTAGGGGCTACACCTTC
TRBV19	15	.	TRBJ2-7	TRBD1	CASSIVGTGRYEQYF	TGTGCCAGTAGTATAGTTGGGACAGGGAGGTACGAGCAGTACTTC
TRBV24-1	17	.	TRBJ2-4	TRBD2	CATSDSSGGKAKNIQYF	TGTGCCACCAGTGACTCTAGCGGGGGTAAAGCCAAAAACATTCAGTACTTC
TRBV12-5	16	.	TRBJ2-1	.	CASGLVQAPSYNEQFF	TGTGCTAGTGGTTTGGTACAGGCTCCCTCCTACAATGAGCAGTTCTTC
TRBV5-5	19	.	TRBJ2-1	TRBD2	CASSLEVAGGPFRDNEQFF	TGTGCCAGCAGCTTGGAGGTAGCGGGAGGGCCGTTCCGGGACAATGAGCAGTTCTTC
TRBV7-6	16	few	TRBJ2-3	TRBD1	CASSLGRGTGSDTQYF	TGTGCCAGCAGCTTAGGCCGCGGGACAGGGTCAGATACGCAGTATTTT
TRBV18	13	.	TRBJ2-7	TRBD1	CASSLQDRAEQYF	TGTGCCAGCTCACTCCAGGACAGGGCCGAGCAGTACTTC
TRBV6-1	18	.	TRBJ1-5	.	CASSGQVPDTNSNQPQHF	TGTGCCAGCAGTGGCCAGGTCCCGGACACCAATAGCAATCAGCCCCAGCATTTT
TRBV3-1/TRBV3-2	11	.	TRBJ1-2	.	CASSQAGGYTF	TGTGCCAGCAGCCAAGCGGGGGGCTACACCTTC
TRBV23-1	13	.	TRBJ1-5	.	CASSQSEDQPQHF	TGCGCCAGCAGTCAATCGGAGGATCAGCCCCAGCATTTT
TRBV6-4	14	.	TRBJ2-1	TRBD2	CASSGLTSGNEQFF	TGTGCCAGCAGTGGTCTGACTAGCGGCAATGAGCAGTTCTTC